These 20 T cell receptor beta chains were sequenced from one sample in a study of T cells in Graves' hyperthyroidism and ophthalmopathy (dated by TCRdb to the late 2010s). Library creation used multiplex PCR. TCRdb names Illumina HiSeq 2000 as the instrument used. Amplification of TCR beta CDR3 regions was carried out from RNA transcripts. A first-round RT-PCR of the TCR CDR3 used the HTBI primer set with the Qiagen OneStep RT-PCR kit. TCRdb reprocessed the public reads (quality trimming at Q25 with fastp, clone calling with MiXCR) and kept in-frame beta chains. Rows are combined by CDR3 protein, so each entry shows the most common genes and DNA. Across this sample there are around 300,000 distinct CDR3 sequences, with roughly 15% seen only once. The ten largest clonotypes hold around 30% of the sample. The specimen was blood. Receptors were obtained from a woman aged 50 to 60 with Graves' hyperthyroidism that later progressed to Graves' ophthalmopathy.

This clonotype has at least ten counts. The rearrangement uses TRBV27 and TRBJ1-1; possible D gene TRBD1, 5 bases. V was cut by 5 bases and J by 1 base, with 20 bases left in between. The CDR3 has 17 amino acids. Looked up from germline, CDR1 is MNHEY and CDR2 is SMNVEV (reference sequence). The CDR3: CASSPHSWGRENTEAFF. The CDR3 region has the DNA TGTGCCAGCAGTCCCCATTCTTGGGGACGCGAGAACACTGAAGCTTTCTTT.

V gene TRBV11-3 combines with J gene TRBJ2-3; 8 bases are a match to TRBD1. Trimming took 3 bases from V and 4 from J; bases not matched to a gene: 6. Germline V CDR1 and CDR2: SGHNT, YENEEA. The CDR3 has 15 amino acids. The CDR3 DNA follows: TGTGCCAGCAGCTTCCGCCGGGACAGGCCAGATACGCAGTATTTT. Translated: CASSFRRDRPDTQYF.

Regarding this clonotype: A read error may account for a junction end that differs from germline. The V and J genes are TRBV13 and TRBJ2-1; TRBD2 matches at 16 bases. Per germline, CDR1 PRHDT and CDR2 FYEKMQ (reference sequence). The CDR3 spans 18 residues. CDR3 amino acids: CANSFGTSGREAYNEQFF. The CDR3 nucleotides are TGTGCCAACAGCTTCGGGACTAGCGGGAGGGAGGCGTACAATGAGCAGTTCTTC. Full variable domain (rest looked up from reference TRBV13 and TRBJ2-1): AAGVIQSPRHLIKEKRETATLKCYPIPRHDTVYWYQQGPGQDPQFLISFYEKMQSDKGSIPDRFSAQQFSDYHSELNMSSLELGDSALYFCANSFGTSGREAYNEQFFGPGTRLTVL.

The table lists this clonotype with a few counts. The chain is built from TRBV14 and TRBJ2-3; D might be TRBD2 (6 bases). Germline V CDR1 and CDR2: SGHDN, FVKESK. The CDR3 is 17 residues long. With 4 bases removed from V and 2 bases from J, the gap between germline ends came to 19 bases. CDR3 sequence reads: CASSRRVPEGYTDTQYF. The CDR3 DNA reads as TGTGCCAGCAGCCGCAGGGTACCGGAGGGCTACACAGATACGCAGTATTTT.

In its sample, this clonotype was seen many times. The gene calls are TRBV28 and TRBJ1-5; unclear D gene. V gave up 4 bases and J gave up 7 bases, with 17 bases separating them. CDR3 length: 15 amino acids. Germline V CDR1 and CDR2: MDHEN, SYDVKM. The CDR3 here is CASSSAERKGQPQHF. CDR3 in DNA: TGTGCCAGCAGTTCCGCTGAGCGGAAAGGACAGCCCCAGCATTTT.

CDR3 loop: CASSPQGDSSTDTQYF. For the CDR3, the DNA is TGTGCCAGCAGTCCACAGGGAGACAGTAGCACAGATACGCAGTATTTT. This chain joins TRBV28 and TRBJ2-3, with D possibly TRBD1 on 6 matching bases. V gave up 5 bases and J gave up 0 bases, with 15 bases separating them. Germline loops: CDR1 MDHEN, CDR2 SYDVKM. The CDR3 runs to 16 residues.

This clonotype was counted many times. The chain links TRBV3-1 to TRBJ2-5; D is unclear. The CDR3 has 15 residues. V was trimmed by 1 base and J by 4 bases, leaving 13 bases between them. Germline V gene sequence: CDR1 LGHDT, CDR2 YNNKEL (reference sequence). The CDR3 loop is CASSQVPQSRETQYF. The CDR3 DNA is TGTGCCAGCAGCCAAGTTCCGCAAAGCCGAGAGACCCAGTACTTC.

This clonotype was picked up many times. The rearrangement links TRBV20-1 to TRBJ1-1; D is perhaps TRBD1 (5 bases). CDR1 DFQATT and CDR2 SNEGSKA come from the germline V gene (reference sequence). Trimming left V 2 bases short and J 3 bases short, with 10 bases between. This CDR3 has 13 residues. CDR3 coding DNA: TGCAGTGCTAGACCCAGGGTTGACACTGAAGCTTTCTTT. Translating it yields CSARPRVDTEAFF.

This clonotype was observed at least ten times. This sequence joins TRBV6-6 and TRBJ1-2, with unresolved D. Trimming pared 2 bases from V and 2 bases from J, leaving 12 bases between. The CDR3 runs to 15 residues. The germline V gene encodes CDR1 MNHNY and CDR2 SVGAGI (reference sequence). CDR3 bases: TGTGCCAGCAGTTACCCCGGGGTAGAAAACTATGGCTACACCTTC. As protein: CASSYPGVENYGYTF.

The rearrangement joins TRBV7-3 to TRBJ2-3; possible D gene TRBD2, 6 bases. Germline-derived CDR1 and CDR2 are SGHTA and FQGTGA. The CDR3 runs 13 residues. Trimming removed 4 bases from V and 4 bases from J, with 9 bases in between. The CDR3 nucleotides read TGTGCCAGCAGCTACGGGAGCCCAGATACGCAGTATTTT. It specifies CASSYGSPDTQYF.

The chain has TRBV9 and TRBJ1-4, with a possible D match to TRBD1 (5 bases). Germline CDR1 SGDLS, CDR2 YYNGEE. Trimming stripped 3 bases from V and 5 bases from J, with 11 bases between. CDR3 size: 14 residues. CDR3 amino acids: CASSEGRVNEKLFF. CDR3 bases: TGTGCCAGCAGCGAGGGACGGGTGAATGAAAAACTGTTTTTT.

Many counts were recorded for this clonotype. This rearrangement joins TRBV7-2 to TRBJ2-1; a weak D match, TRBD2 (6 bases). V shed 5 bases and J shed 8 bases, with 25 bases lying between them. The CDR3 length is 17 residues. Germline-derived CDR1 and CDR2 are SGHTA and FQGNSA. CDR3 nucleotide sequence: TGTGCCAGCAGCCCACGGGACTTCGGGGATTTTCATCATGAGCAGTTCTTC. Amino acids: CASSPRDFGDFHHEQFF.

This clonotype was seen at least ten times. The chain joins TRBV6-2 or TRBV6-3 to TRBJ2-3; 9 nucleotides agree with TRBD2. The germline V gene encodes CDR1 MNHEY and CDR2 SVGEGT. With 6 bases clipped from V and 4 bases from J, the junction kept 11 bases outside the gene matches. This CDR3 comprises 16 residues. The CDR3 protein is CASSQRREGPPDTQYF. DNA for the CDR3: TGTGCCAGCAGCCAAAGGCGGGAGGGCCCCCCAGATACGCAGTATTTT.

The chain couples TRBV28 to TRBJ1-5; D gene unclear. Germline lookup yields CDR1 MDHEN and CDR2 SYDVKM. Trimming removed 4 bases from V and 9 bases from J, with 16 bases in between. The CDR3 consists of 14 residues. CDR3 coding DNA: TGTGCCAGCAGTTCCCGGGCCCTCGGGCGGCCCCAGCATTTT. Amino acids: CASSSRALGRPQHF.

Concerning this clonotype: This may stem from a read error, because a much larger clone lies one nucleotide away. The genes are TRBV29-1 and TRBJ2-7; either TRBD1 or TRBD2 may fit D (7 bases each). Looked up from germline, CDR1 is SQVTM and CDR2 is ANQGSEA. The germline V and J ends were trimmed by 6 bases and 6 bases, with 21 bases remaining between them. This CDR3 region has 14 residues. CDR3 coding DNA: TGCAGCGTGAGACCGGGGAGGGGGCCGGTCGAGCAGTACTTC. As protein: CSVRPGRGPVEQYF.

This clonotype appeared many times. The CDR3, as DNA: TGCGCCAGCAGTAGATTCGGCGGGAGTAATGAGCAGTTCTTC. Amino acid sequence: CASSRFGGSNEQFF. The V gene is TRBV5-1, the J gene TRBJ2-1; TRBD2 matches 7 bases. Germline lookup yields CDR1 SGHRS and CDR2 YFSETQ. V shed 5 bases and J 7 bases; nucleotides not matched to a gene: 9. This CDR3 contains 14 residues.

In its sample, this clonotype was seen a few times. The chain uses TRBV7-3 and TRBJ2-2; no definite D call. Germline V gene sequence: CDR1 SGHTA, CDR2 FQGTGA. V shed 2 bases and J shed 5 bases, with 9 bases lying between them. The CDR3 spans 14 residues. CDR3 protein: CASSLHARTGELFF. The DNA for the CDR3 is TGTGCCAGCAGCTTACACGCTAGGACCGGGGAGCTGTTTTTT. The full variable domain, in which reference TRBV7-3 and TRBJ2-2 provide the parts outside the CDR3, is GAGVSQTPSNKVTEKGKYVELRCDPISGHTALYWYRQSLGQGPEFLIYFQGTGAADDSGLPNDRFFAVRPEGSVSTLKIQRTERGDSAVYLCASSLHARTGELFFGEGSRLTVL.

The sample holds many counts of this clonotype. The J gene is TRBJ2-1, the V gene TRBV6-5; 8 bases match TRBD1. The V gene end was trimmed by 0 bases and the J gene end by 6 bases; junction bases not matched to a gene: 4. The CDR3 is made up of 15 amino acids. Germline loops: CDR1 MNHEY, CDR2 SVGAGI. CDR3 protein: CASSYSPTGGNEQFF. CDR3 nucleotides: TGTGCCAGCAGTTACTCGCCCACAGGGGGCAATGAGCAGTTCTTC.

The V call is TRBV7-6, the J call TRBJ1-3; D possibly corresponds to TRBD1 (5 bases). V lost 1 base and J lost 9, with 19 bases in between. The CDR3 has 16 residues. Germline values: CDR1 SGHVS, CDR2 FNYEAQ. CDR3 in amino acids: CASSLGGSRALSTIYF. In nucleotides, the CDR3 is TGTGCCAGCAGCTTAGGGGGGTCCCGGGCCCTTTCCACCATATATTTT.

This clonotype was counted between two and nine times. The V call is TRBV2, the J call TRBJ2-6; D is ambiguous. Trimming pared 7 bases from V and 7 bases from J, leaving 8 bases between. Germline V lookup: CDR1 SNHLY, CDR2 FYNNEI. The CDR3 extends over 12 amino acids. The CDR3, as DNA: TGTGCCAGCACTGTCGGCGCCAACGTCCTGACTTTC. This encodes CASTVGANVLTF. The complete variable domain, with remaining parts taken from reference TRBV2 and TRBJ2-6, reads EPEVTQTPSHQVTQMGQEVILRCVPISNHLYFYWYRQILGQKVEFLVSFYNNEISEKSEIFDDQFSVERPDGSNFTLKIRSTKLEDSAMYFCASTVGANVLTFGAGSRLTVL.